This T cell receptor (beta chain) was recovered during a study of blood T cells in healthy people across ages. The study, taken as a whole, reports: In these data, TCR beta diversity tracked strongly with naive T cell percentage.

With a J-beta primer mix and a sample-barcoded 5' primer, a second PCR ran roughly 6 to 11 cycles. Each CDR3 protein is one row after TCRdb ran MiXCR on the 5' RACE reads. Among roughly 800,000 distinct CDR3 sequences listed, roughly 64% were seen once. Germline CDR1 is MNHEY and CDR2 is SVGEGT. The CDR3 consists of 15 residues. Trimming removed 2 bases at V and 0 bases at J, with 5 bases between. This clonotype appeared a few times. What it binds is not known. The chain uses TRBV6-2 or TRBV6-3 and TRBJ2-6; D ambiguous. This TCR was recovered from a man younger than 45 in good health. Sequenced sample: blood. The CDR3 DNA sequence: TGTGCCAGCAGTTACGCGACCTCTGGGGCCAACGTCCTGACTTTC. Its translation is CASSYATSGANVLTF.